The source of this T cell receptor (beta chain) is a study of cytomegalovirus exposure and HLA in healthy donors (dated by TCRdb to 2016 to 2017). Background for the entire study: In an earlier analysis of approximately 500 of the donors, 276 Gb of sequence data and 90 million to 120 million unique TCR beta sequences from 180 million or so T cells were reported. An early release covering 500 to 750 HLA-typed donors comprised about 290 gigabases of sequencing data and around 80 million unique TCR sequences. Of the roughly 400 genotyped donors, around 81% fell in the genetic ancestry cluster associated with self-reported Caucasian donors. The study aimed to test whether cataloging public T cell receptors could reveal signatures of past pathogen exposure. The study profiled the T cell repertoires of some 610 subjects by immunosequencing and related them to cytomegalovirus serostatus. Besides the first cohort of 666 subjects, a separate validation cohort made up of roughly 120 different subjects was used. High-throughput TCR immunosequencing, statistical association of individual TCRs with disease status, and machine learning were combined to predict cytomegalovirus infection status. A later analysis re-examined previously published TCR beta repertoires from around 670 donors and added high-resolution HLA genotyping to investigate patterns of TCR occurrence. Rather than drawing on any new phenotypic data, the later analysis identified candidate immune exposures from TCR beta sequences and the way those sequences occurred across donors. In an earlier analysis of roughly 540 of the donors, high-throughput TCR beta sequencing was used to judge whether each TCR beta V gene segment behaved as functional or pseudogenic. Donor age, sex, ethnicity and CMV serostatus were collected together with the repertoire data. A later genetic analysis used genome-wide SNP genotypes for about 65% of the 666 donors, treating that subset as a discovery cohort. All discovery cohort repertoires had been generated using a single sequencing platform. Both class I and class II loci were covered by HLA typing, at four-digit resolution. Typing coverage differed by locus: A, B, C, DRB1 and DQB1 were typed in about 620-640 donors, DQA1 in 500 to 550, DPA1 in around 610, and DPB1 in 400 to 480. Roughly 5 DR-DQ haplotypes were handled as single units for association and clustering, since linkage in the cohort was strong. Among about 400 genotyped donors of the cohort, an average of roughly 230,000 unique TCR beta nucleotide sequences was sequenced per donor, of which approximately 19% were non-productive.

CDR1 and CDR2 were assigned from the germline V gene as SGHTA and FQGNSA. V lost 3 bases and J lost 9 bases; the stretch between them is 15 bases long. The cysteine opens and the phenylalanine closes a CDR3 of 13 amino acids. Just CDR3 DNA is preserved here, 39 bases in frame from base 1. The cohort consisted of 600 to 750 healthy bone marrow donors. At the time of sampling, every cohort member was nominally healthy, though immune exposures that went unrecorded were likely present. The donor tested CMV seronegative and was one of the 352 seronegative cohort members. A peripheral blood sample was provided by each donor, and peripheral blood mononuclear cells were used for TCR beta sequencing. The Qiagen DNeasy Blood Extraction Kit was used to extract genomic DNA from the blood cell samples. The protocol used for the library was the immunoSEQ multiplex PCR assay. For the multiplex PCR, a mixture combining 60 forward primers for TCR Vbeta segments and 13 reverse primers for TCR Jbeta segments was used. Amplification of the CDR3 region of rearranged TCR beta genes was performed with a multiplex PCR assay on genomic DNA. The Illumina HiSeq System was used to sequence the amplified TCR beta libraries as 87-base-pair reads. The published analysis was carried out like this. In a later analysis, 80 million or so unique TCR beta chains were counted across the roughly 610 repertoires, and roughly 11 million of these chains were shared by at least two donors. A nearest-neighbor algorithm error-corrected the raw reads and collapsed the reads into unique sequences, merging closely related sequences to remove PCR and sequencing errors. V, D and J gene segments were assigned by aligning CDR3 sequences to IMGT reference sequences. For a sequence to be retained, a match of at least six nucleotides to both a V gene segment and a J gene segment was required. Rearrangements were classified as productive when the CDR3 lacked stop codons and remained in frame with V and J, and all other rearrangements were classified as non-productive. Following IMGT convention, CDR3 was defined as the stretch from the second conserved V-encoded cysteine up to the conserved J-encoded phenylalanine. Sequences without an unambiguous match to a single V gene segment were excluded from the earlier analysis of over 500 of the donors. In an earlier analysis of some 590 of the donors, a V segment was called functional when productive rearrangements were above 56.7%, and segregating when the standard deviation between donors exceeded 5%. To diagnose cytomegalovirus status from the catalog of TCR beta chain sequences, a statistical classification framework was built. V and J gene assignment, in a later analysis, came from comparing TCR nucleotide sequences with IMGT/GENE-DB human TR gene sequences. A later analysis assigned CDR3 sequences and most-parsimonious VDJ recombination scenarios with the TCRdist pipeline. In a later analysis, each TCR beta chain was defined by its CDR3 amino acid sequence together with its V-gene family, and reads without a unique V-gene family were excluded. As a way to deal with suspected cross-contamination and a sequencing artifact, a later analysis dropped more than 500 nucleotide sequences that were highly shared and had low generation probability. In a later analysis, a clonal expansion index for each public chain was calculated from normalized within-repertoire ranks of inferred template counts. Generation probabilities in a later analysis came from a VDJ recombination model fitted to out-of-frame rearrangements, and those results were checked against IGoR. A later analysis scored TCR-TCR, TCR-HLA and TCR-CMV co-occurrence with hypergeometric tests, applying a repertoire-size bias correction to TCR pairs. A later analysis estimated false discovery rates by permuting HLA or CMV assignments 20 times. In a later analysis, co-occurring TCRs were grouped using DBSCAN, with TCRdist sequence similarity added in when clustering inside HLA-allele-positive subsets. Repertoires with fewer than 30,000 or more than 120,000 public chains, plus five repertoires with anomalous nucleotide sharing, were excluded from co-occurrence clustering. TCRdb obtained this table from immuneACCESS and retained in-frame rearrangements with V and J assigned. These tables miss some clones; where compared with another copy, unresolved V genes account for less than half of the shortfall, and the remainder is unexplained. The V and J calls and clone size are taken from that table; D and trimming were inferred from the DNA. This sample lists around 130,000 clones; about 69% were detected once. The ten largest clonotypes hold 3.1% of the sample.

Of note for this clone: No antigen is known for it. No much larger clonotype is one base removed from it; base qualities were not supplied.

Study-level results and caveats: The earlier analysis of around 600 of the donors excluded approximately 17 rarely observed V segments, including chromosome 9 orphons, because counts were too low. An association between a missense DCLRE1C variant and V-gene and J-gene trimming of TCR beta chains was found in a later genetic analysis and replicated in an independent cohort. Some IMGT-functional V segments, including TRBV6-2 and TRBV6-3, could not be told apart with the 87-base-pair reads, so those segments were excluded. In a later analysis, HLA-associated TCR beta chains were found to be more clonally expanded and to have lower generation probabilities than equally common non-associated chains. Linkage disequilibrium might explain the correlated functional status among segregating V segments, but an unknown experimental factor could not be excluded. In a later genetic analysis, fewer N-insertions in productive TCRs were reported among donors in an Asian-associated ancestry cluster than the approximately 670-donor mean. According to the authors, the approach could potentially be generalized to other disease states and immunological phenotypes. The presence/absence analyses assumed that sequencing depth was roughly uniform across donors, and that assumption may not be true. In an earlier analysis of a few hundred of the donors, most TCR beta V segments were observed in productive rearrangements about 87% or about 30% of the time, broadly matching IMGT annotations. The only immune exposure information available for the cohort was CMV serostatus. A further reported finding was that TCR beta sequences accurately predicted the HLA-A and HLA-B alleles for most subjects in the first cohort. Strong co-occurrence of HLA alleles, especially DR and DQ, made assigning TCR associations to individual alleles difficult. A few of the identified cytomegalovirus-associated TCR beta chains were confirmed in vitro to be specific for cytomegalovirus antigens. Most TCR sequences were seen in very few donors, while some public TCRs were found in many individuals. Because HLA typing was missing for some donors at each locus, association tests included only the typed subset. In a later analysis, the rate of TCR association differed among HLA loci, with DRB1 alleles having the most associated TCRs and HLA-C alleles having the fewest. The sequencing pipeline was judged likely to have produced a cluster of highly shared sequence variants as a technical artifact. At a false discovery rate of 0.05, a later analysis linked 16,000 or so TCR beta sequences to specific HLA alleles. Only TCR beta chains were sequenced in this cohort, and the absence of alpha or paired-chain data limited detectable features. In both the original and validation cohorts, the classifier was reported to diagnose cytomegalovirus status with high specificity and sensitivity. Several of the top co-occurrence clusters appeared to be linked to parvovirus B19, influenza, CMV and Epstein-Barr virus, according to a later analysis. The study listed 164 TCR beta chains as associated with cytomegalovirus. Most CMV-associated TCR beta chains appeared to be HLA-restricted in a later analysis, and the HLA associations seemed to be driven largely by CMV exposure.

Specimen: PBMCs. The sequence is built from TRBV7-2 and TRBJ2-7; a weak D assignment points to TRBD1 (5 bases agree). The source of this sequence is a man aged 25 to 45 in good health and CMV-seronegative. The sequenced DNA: TGTGCCAGCAGCTTCTCACAGGCCACGATGCAGTACTTC. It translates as CASSFSQATMQYF.